Ten or more counts support the clone carrying this T cell receptor (beta chain). The data are from a study of T cells after yellow fever vaccination. The germline V gene encodes CDR1 ENHRY and CDR2 SYGVKD. The CDR3 loop spans 14 amino acids. V gave up 6 bases and J gave up 6 bases; unmatched junction bases: 6. TCRdb recomputed calls from the 5' RACE reads with MiXCR, one row per CDR3 protein. Among about 340,000 distinct CDR3 sequences listed, roughly an eighth were seen once. The V and J genes are TRBV10-3 and TRBJ2-2; TRBD1 aligns across 8 bases. The source material was CD4+ T cells sorted from PBMCs, sampled 15 days after the yellow fever booster vaccination. The sequence derives from a man between 18 and 35 years old who received the YFV17D yellow fever vaccine. The CDR3, as DNA: TGTGCCATCAGGAAGGACAGGGCCTCCGGGGAGCTGTTTTTT. Encoded protein: CAIRKDRASGELFF.